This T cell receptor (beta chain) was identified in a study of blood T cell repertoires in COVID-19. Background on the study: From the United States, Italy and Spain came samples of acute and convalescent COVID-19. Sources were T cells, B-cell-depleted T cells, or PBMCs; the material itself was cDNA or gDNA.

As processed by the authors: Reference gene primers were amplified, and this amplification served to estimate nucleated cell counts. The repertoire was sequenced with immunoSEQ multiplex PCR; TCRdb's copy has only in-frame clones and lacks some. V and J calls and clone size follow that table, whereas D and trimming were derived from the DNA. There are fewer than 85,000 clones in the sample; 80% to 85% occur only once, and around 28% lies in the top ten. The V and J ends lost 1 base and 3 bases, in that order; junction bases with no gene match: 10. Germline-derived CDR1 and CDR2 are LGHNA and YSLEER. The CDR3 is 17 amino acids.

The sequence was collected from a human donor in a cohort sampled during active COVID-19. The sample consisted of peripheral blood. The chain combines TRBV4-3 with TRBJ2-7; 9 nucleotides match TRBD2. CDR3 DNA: TGCGCCAGCAGCCAAGTACGGAGTAGCGGGGGTTTCTACGAGCAGTACTTC. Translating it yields CASSQVRSSGGFYEQYF.